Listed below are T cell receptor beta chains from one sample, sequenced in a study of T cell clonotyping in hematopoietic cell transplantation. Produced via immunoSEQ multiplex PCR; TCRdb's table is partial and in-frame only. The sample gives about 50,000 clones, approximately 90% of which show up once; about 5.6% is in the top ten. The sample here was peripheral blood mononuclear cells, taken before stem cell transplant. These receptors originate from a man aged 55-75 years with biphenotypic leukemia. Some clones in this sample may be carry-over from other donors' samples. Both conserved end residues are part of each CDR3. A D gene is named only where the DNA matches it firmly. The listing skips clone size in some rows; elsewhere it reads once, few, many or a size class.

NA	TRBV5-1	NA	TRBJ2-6	CASSPPGANVLTF	TGCGCCAGCAGCCCCCCTGGGGCCAACGTCCTGACTTTC
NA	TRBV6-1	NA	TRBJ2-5	CASVRARGETQYF	TGTGCCAGCGTCCGGGCCCGGGGGGAGACCCAGTACTTC
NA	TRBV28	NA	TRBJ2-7	CASRSGGRGLLYF	TGTGCCAGCAGGAGCGGGGGCAGGGGGCTTTTGTACTTC
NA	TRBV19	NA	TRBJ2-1	CASSIMGLGSYNEQFF	TGTGCCAGTAGTATTATGGGTCTAGGCTCCTACAATGAGCAGTTCTTC
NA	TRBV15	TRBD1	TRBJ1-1	CATSREDRATEAFF	TGTGCCACCAGCAGAGAGGACAGGGCCACTGAAGCTTTCTTT
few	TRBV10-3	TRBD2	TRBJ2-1	CAISEAGTSEYNEQFF	TGTGCCATCAGTGAGGCCGGGACTAGCGAATACAATGAGCAGTTCTTC
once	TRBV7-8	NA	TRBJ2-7	CASRGDGYSYEQYF	TGTGCCAGCAGAGGGGACGGCTACTCCTACGAGCAGTACTTC
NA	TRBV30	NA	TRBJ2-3	CAWSVGGETDTQYF	TGTGCCTGGAGTGTAGGCGGAGAAACAGATACGCAGTATTTT
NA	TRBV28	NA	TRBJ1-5	CASSEPTGRDQPQHF	TGTGCCAGCAGTGAGCCCACAGGGCGGGATCAGCCCCAGCATTTT
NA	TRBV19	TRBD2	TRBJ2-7	CASSPSGSTGEQYF	TGTGCCAGTAGCCCGAGCGGGAGTACCGGCGAGCAGTACTTC
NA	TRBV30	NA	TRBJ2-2	CAFSDGGSANTGELFF	TGTGCCTTCTCGGACGGGGGCTCCGCGAACACCGGGGAGCTGTTTTTT
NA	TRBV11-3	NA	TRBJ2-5	CASSLAEEETQYF	TGTGCCAGCAGCTTAGCGGAAGAAGAGACCCAGTACTTC
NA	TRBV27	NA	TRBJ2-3	CASSLGTADTQYF	TGTGCCAGCAGTTTAGGAACAGCAGATACGCAGTATTTT
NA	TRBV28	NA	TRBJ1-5	CASRPGLVENQPQHF	TGTGCCAGCAGACCAGGGCTAGTAGAGAATCAGCCCCAGCATTTT
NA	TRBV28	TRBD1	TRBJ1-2	CASSFPGQGAGGGYTF	TGTGCCAGCAGTTTCCCGGGACAGGGGGCGGGAGGAGGCTACACCTTC
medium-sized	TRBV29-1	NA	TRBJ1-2	CSVQGINYGYTF	TGCAGCGTTCAAGGGATTAACTATGGCTACACCTTC
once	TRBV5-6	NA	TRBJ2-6	CASSSPTLLVGANVLTF	TGTGCCAGCAGCTCCCCTACCCTTTTGGTTGGGGCCAACGTCCTGACTTTC
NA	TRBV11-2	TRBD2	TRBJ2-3	CASSLGGRAADTQYF	TGTGCCAGCAGCTTAGGCGGGAGGGCGGCAGATACGCAGTATTTT
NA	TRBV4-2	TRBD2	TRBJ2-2	CASSSGEGFTGELFF	TGTGCCAGCAGCAGCGGGGAGGGTTTCACCGGGGAGCTGTTTTTT
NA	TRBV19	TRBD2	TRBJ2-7	CASSIDGGGSYEQYF	TGTGCCAGTAGTATCGACGGGGGGGGCTCCTACGAGCAGTACTTC
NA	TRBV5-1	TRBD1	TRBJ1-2	CASSPGQAHYGYTF	TGCGCCAGCAGCCCCGGACAGGCCCACTATGGCTACACCTTC
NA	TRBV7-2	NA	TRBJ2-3	CASRLVTDTQYF	TGTGCCAGCAGGCTTGTCACAGATACGCAGTATTTT
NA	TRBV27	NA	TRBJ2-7	CASSLRESYEQYF	TGTGCCAGCAGTTTACGGGAGAGCTACGAGCAGTACTTC
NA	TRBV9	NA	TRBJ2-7	CASSVGGSGEVGYEQYF	TGTGCCAGCAGCGTAGGGGGCTCAGGGGAGGTTGGGTACGAGCAGTACTTC
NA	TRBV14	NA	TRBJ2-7	CASSPRGPTALHEQYF	TGTGCCAGCAGTCCCAGGGGACCGACCGCTCTGCACGAGCAGTACTTC
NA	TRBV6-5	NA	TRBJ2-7	CASVKGPDSYEQYF	TGTGCCAGCGTCAAAGGACCTGATTCCTACGAGCAGTACTTC
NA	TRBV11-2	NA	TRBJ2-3	CASSLDTADTQYF	TGTGCCAGCAGCTTAGATACCGCAGATACGCAGTATTTT
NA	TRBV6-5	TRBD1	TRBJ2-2	CASSSTGGSTGELFF	TGTGCCAGCAGTTCGACAGGGGGCAGCACCGGGGAGCTGTTTTTT